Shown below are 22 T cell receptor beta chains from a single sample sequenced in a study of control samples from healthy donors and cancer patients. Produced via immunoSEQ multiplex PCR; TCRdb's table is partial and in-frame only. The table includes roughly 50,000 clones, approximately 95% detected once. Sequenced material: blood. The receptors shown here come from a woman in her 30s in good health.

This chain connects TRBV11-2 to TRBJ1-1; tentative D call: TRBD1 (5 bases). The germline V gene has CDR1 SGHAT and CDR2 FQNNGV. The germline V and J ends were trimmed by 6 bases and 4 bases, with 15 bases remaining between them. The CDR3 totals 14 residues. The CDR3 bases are TGTGCCAGCAGTTTCAGGGATTCGGGCACTGAAGCTTTCTTT. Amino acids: CASSFRDSGTEAFF.

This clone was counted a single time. The CDR3 loop reads CAISGDRGPGANVLTF. DNA of the CDR3: TGTGCCATCAGTGGGGACAGGGGCCCTGGGGCCAACGTCCTGACTTTC. The J gene is TRBJ2-6, the V gene TRBV10-3; the match to TRBD1 covers 10 bases. V trimming: 4 bases; J trimming: 2 bases; junction bases outside the gene matches: 2. Germline values: CDR1 ENHRY, CDR2 SYGVKD. There are 16 residues in the CDR3.

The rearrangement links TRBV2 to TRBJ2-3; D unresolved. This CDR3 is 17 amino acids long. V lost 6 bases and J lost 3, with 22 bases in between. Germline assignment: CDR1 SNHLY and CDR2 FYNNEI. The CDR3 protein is CASSHPTTRKETDTQYF. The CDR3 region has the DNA TGTGCCAGCAGCCACCCGACGACAAGAAAGGAGACAGATACGCAGTATTTT.

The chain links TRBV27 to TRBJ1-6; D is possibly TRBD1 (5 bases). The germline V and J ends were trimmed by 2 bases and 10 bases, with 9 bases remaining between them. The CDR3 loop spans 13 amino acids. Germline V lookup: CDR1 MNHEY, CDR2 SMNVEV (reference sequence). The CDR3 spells CASSLGTKSPLHF. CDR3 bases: TGTGCCAGCAGTTTAGGGACCAAATCACCCCTCCACTTT.

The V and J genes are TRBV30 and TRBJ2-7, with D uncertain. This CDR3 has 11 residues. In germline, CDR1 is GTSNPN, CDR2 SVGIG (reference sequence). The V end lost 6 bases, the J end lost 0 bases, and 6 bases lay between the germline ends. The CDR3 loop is CACWGSYEQYF. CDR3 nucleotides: TGTGCCTGCTGGGGCTCCTACGAGCAGTACTTC.

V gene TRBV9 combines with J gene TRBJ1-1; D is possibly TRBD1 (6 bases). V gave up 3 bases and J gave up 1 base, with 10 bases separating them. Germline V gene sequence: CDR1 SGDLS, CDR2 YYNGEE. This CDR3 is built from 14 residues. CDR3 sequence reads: CASSAEQGNTEAFF. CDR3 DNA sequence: TGTGCCAGCAGCGCCGAACAGGGGAACACTGAAGCTTTCTTT.

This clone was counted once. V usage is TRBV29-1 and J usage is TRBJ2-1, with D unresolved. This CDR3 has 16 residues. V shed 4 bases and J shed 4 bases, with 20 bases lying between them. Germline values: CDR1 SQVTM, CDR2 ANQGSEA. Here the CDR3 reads CSVVGVRSLTYNEQFF. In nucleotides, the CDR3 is TGCAGCGTTGTTGGGGTGCGGTCTTTAACGTACAATGAGCAGTTCTTC.

In DNA, the CDR3 is TGCGCCAGCAGCCAAGTTAATACCCCTAACTATGGCTACACCTTC. As protein: CASSQVNTPNYGYTF. The chain uses TRBV4-1 and TRBJ1-2, with D uncertain. Germline CDR1 reads MGHRA; CDR2 reads YSYEKL. CDR3 length: 15 residues. The germline V and J ends were trimmed by 1 base and 0 bases, with 9 bases remaining between them.

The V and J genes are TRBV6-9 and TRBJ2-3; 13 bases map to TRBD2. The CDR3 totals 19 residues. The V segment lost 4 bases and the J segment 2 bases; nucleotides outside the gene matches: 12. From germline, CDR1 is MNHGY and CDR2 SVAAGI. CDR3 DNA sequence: TGTGCCAGCAGTTCGGGACTAGCGGGACCCTTCTCGGACACAGATACGCAGTATTTT. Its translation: CASSSGLAGPFSDTDTQYF.

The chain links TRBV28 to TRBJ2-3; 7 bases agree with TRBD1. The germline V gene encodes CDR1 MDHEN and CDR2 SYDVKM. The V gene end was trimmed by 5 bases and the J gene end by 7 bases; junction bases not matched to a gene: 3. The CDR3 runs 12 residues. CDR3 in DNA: TGTGCCAGCAGTACGACAGGGAATACGCAGTATTTT. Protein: CASSTTGNTQYF.

CDR3 sequence (DNA): TGCAGTGCTTTTACTGCCTCGGGCTACACCTTC. Its translation is CSAFTASGYTF. The rearrangement uses TRBV20-1 and TRBJ1-2; D not resolved. The CDR3 runs 11 residues. The germline V and J ends were trimmed by 5 bases and 8 bases, with 12 bases remaining between them. Germline V gene lookup returns CDR1 DFQATT and CDR2 SNEGSKA (reference sequence).

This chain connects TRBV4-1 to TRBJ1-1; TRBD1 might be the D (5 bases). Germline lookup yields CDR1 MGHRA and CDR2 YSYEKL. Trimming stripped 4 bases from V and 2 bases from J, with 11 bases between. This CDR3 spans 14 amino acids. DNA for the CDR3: TGCGCCAGCAGCCCCGGGGGGTTCAACACTGAAGCTTTCTTT. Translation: CASSPGGFNTEAFF.

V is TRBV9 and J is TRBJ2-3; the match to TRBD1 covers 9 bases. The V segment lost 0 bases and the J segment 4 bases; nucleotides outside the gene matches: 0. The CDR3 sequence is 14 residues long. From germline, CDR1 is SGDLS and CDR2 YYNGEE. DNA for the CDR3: TGTGCCAGCAGCGTAGGACAGGGGGCAGATACGCAGTATTTT. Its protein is CASSVGQGADTQYF.

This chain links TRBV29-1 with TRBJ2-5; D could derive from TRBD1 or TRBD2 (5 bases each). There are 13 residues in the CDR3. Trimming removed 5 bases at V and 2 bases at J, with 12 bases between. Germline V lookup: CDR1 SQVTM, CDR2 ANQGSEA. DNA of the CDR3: TGCAGCGTTCAGGGAGAGGGACAAGAGACCCAGTACTTC. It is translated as CSVQGEGQETQYF.

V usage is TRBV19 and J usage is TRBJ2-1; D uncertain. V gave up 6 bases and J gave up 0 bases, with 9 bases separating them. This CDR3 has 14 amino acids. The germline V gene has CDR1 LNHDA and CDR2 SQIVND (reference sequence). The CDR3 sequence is CASSFQSSYNEQFF. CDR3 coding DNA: TGTGCCAGTAGCTTCCAGAGCTCCTACAATGAGCAGTTCTTC.

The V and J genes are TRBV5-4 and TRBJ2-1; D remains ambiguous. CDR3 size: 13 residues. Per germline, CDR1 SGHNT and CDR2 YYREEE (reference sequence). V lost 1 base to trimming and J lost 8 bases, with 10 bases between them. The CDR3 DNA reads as TGTGCCAGCAGCTTGCCAGTAGAAGATGAGCAGTTCTTC. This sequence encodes CASSLPVEDEQFF. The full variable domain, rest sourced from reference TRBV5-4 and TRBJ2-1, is ETGVTQSPTHLIKTRGQQVTLRCSSQSGHNTVSWYQQALGQGPQFIFQYYREEENGRGNFPPRFSGLQFPNYSSELNVNALELDDSALYLCASSLPVEDEQFFGPGTRLTVL.

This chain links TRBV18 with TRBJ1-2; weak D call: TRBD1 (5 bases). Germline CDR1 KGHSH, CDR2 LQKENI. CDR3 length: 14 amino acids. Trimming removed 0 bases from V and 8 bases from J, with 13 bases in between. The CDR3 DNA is TGTGCCAGCTCACCACCACAGGTTCGCTCCGGCTACACCTTC. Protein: CASSPPQVRSGYTF. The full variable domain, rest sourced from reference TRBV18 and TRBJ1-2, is NAGVMQNPRHLVRRRGQEARLRCSPMKGHSHVYWYRQLPEEGLKFMVYLQKENIIDESGMPKERFSAEFPKEGPSILRIQQVVRGDSAAYFCASSPPQVRSGYTFGSGTRLTVV.

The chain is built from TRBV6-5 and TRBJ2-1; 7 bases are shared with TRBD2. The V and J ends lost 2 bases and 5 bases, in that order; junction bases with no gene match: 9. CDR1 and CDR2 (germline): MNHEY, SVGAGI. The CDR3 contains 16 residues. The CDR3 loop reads CASSYDWGEGHNEQFF. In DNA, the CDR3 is TGTGCCAGCAGTTACGATTGGGGGGAGGGTCACAATGAGCAGTTCTTC.

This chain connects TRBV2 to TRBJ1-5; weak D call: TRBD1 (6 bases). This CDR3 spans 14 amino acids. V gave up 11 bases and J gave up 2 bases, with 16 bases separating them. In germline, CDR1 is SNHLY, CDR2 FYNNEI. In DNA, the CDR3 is TGTGCCCGTGTGGGGGGCGAGGGCAATCAGCCCCAGCATTTT. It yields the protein CARVGGEGNQPQHF.

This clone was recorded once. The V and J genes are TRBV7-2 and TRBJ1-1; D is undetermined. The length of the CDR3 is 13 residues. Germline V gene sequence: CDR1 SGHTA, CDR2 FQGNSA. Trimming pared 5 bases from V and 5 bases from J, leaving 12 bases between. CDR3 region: CASSPPLLTEAFF. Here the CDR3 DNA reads TGTGCCAGCAGCCCCCCACTGCTTACTGAAGCTTTCTTT.

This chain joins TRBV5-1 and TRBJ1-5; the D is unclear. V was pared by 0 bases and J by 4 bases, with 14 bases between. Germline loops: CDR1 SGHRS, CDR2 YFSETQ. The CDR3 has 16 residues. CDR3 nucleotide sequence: TGCGCCAGCAGCTTGGAATTTTGGACTTCTAATCAGCCCCAGCATTTT. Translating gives CASSLEFWTSNQPQHF. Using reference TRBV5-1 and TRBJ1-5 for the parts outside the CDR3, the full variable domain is KAGVTQTPRYLIKTRGQQVTLSCSPISGHRSVSWYQQTPGQGLQFLFEYFSETQRNKGNFPGRFSGRQFSNSRSEMNVSTLELGDSALYLCASSLEFWTSNQPQHFGDGTRLSIL.

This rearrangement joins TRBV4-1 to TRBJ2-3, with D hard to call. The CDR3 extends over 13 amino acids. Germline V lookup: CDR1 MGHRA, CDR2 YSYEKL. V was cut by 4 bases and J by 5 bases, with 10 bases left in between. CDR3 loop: CASSLTAKDTQYF. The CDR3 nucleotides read TGCGCCAGCAGCCTTACGGCCAAAGATACGCAGTATTTT.